These T cell receptor beta chains were read from a single sample in a study of cytomegalovirus exposure and HLA in healthy donors. Profiled with immunoSEQ multiplex PCR; TCRdb holds only in-frame clones, not every one. The sample consists of over 55,000 clones, 70% to 80% of them appearing once. The sample was PBMCs. These TCRs come from a woman aged 45-59 years in good health and CMV-seropositive. CDR3s include the opening cysteine and the closing phenylalanine or tryptophan. D genes are given only for firm matches. Not every row has a clone size; where given, it reads once, few, many or a size class.

D: .; J: TRBJ2-7; V: TRBV6-5; size: .; DNA: TGTGCCAGCAGTTACTCGAGGGCAGGCGTCTACGAGCAGTACTTC; CDR3: CASSYSRAGVYEQYF
D: .; J: TRBJ2-5; V: TRBV5-1; size: .; DNA: TGCGCCAGCAGCTGGCGGGGTGGGGAGACCCAGTACTTC; CDR3: CASSWRGGETQYF
D: .; J: TRBJ1-2; V: TRBV7-8; size: .; DNA: TGTGCCAGCAGCCCACGGCCGGCGGGTGGCTACACCTTC; CDR3: CASSPRPAGGYTF
D: .; J: TRBJ2-5; V: TRBV7-9; size: few; DNA: TGTGCCAGCAGCGACCAAGCGGGTCCCGGGGAGACCCAGTACTTC; CDR3: CASSDQAGPGETQYF
D: .; J: TRBJ1-1; V: TRBV18; size: .; DNA: TGTGCCAGCTCACAATTATCGGTGATGAACACTGAAGCTTTCTTT; CDR3: CASSQLSVMNTEAFF
D: TRBD1; J: TRBJ1-5; V: TRBV30; size: few; DNA: TGTGCCTGGAGTGGGACAGGGTATAGCAATCAGCCCCAGCATTTT; CDR3: CAWSGTGYSNQPQHF
D: TRBD1; J: TRBJ1-2; V: TRBV18; size: once; DNA: TGTGCCAGCTCACCGAGGGGACAGGGGAGAGATGGCTACACCTTC; CDR3: CASSPRGQGRDGYTF
D: TRBD1; J: TRBJ1-1; V: TRBV25-1; size: .; DNA: TGTGCCAGCAGGAAGGACAGGCCAGACACTGAAGCTTTCTTT; CDR3: CASRKDRPDTEAFF
D: .; J: TRBJ1-5; V: TRBV6-5; size: .; DNA: TGTGCCAGCAGTTACGGCAGGGGAGATCAGCCCCAGCATTTT; CDR3: CASSYGRGDQPQHF
D: .; J: TRBJ1-2; V: TRBV6-6; size: .; DNA: TGTGCCAGCAGTTACTCTGGGCAGGATAACTATGGCTACACCTTC; CDR3: CASSYSGQDNYGYTF
D: .; J: TRBJ1-2; V: TRBV15; size: once; DNA: TGTGCCACCAGCAGAGAAGACAGGCAAAGGGGTGGCTACACCTTC; CDR3: CATSREDRQRGGYTF
D: .; J: TRBJ2-7; V: TRBV11-2; size: .; DNA: TGTGCCAGCAGCTTAGATTGGAGGTTCGAGCAGTACTTC; CDR3: CASSLDWRFEQYF
D: TRBD2; J: TRBJ2-3; V: TRBV11-2; size: once; DNA: TGTGCCAGCAGCCAAAGACTAGCGGGTCCTACAGATACGCAGTATTTT; CDR3: CASSQRLAGPTDTQYF
D: TRBD2; J: TRBJ2-7; V: TRBV7-8; size: few; DNA: TGTGCCAGCAGCTTAGCCCCCGGACTAGCGTCAACCTACGAGCAGTACTTC; CDR3: CASSLAPGLASTYEQYF
D: .; J: TRBJ2-7; V: TRBV2; size: .; DNA: TGTGCCAGCGTTGTAGACACCCGGGAGCAGTACTTC; CDR3: CASVVDTREQYF
D: TRBD1; J: TRBJ2-7; V: TRBV7-2; size: medium-sized; DNA: TGTGCCAGCAGACCGACAGGGATCCCGTTATACGAGCAGTACTTC; CDR3: CASRPTGIPLYEQYF
D: TRBD1; J: TRBJ1-3; V: TRBV9; size: .; DNA: TGTGCCAGCAGCGTCGGGACAGGGTTAAACACCATATATTTT; CDR3: CASSVGTGLNTIYF
D: .; J: TRBJ1-5; V: TRBV19; size: .; DNA: TGTGCCAGTAGTATAGCACAGTCCCAGCCCCAGCATTTT; CDR3: CASSIAQSQPQHF
D: .; J: TRBJ2-7; V: TRBV10-1; size: .; DNA: TGCGCCAGCAGAGACAGGCCTCCCGCCTACGAGCAGTACTTC; CDR3: CASRDRPPAYEQYF
D: .; J: TRBJ1-1; V: TRBV6-5; size: .; DNA: TGTGCCAGCAGTTCGACAGTGGAAGCTTTCTTT; CDR3: CASSSTVEAFF
D: TRBD2; J: TRBJ2-3; V: TRBV5-1; size: .; DNA: TGCGCCAGCAGCCCTGCGGGGGAGATCACAGATACGCAGTATTTT; CDR3: CASSPAGEITDTQYF
D: .; J: TRBJ2-2; V: TRBV5-1; size: .; DNA: TGCGCCAGCAGCTTGGCCCTGGCTAGCTCTGGCACCGGGGAGCTGTTTTTT; CDR3: CASSLALASSGTGELFF